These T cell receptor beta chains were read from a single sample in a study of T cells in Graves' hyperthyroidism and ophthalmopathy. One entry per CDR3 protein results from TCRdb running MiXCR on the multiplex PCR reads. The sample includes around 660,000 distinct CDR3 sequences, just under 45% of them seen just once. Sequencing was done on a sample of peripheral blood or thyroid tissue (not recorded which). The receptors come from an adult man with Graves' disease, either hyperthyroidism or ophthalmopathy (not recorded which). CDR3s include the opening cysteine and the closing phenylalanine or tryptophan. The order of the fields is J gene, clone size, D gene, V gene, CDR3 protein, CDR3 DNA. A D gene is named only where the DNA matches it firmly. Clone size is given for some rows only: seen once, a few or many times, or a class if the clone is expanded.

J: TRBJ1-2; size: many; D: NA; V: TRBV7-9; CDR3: CASSLARDYGYTF; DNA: TGTGCCAGCAGCTTAGCCAGGGATTATGGCTACACCTTC
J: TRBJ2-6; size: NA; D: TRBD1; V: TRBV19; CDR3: CASSLKTGGASGTNVLTF; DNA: TGTGCCAGTAGTCTCAAGACAGGGGGCGCGTCTGGGACCAACGTCCTGACTTTC
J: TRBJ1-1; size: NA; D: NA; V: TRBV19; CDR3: CASLGPARWAFF; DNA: TGTGCCAGTCTTGGGCCAGCTCGATGGGCTTTCTTT
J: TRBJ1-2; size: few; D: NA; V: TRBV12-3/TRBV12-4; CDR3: CASSYSSPVLYGYTF; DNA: TGTGCCAGCAGTTACTCGTCCCCAGTCCTCTATGGCTACACCTTC
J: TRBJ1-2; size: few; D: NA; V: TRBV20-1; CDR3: CSARDVGAGGYGYTF; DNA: TGCAGTGCTAGAGATGTTGGAGCGGGAGGCTATGGCTACACCTTC
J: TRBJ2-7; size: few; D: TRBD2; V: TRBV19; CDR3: CASSTAGGLYEQYF; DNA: TGTGCCAGTAGTACAGCGGGGGGCCTCTACGAGCAGTACTTC
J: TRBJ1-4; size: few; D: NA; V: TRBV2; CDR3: CASRQTTNEKLFF; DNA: TGTGCCAGCAGACAGACAACTAATGAAAAACTGTTTTTT
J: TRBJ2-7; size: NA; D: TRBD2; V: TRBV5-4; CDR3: CASSPGRGSGIRIEQYF; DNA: TGTGCCAGCAGCCCCGGGAGGGGCAGCGGGATTCGGATCGAGCAGTACTTC
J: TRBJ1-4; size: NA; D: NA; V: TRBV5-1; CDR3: CASSATRGSNEKLFF; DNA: TGCGCCAGCAGCGCGACCAGGGGATCTAATGAAAAACTGTTTTTT
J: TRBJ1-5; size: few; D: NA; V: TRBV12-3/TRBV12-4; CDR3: CASSLNRVVQPQHF; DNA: TGTGCCAGCAGTTTAAATAGGGTAGTTCAGCCCCAGCATTTT
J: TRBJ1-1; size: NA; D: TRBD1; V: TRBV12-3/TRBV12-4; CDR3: CASSLTGTGWTEAFF; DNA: TGTGCCAGCAGTTTAACTGGGACAGGGTGGACTGAAGCTTTCTTT
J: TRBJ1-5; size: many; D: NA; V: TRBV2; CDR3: CASSAGRFNQPQHF; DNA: TGTGCCAGCAGCGCGGGACGGTTTAATCAGCCCCAGCATTTT
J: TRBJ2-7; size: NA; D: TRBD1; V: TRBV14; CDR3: CASSQGTGGRYEQYF; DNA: TGTGCCAGCAGCCAAGGGACAGGGGGGCGCTACGAGCAGTACTTC
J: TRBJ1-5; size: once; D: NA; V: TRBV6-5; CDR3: CAISYSMHSNQPQHF; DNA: TGTGCCATCAGTTACTCGATGCATAGCAATCAGCCCCAGCATTTT
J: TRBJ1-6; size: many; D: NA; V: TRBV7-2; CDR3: CASSYTTLHF; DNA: TGTGCCAGCAGCTACACAACCCTCCACTTT
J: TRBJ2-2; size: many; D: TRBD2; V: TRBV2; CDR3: CASSGLAGGANTGELFF; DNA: TGTGCCAGCAGTGGACTAGCGGGAGGGGCGAACACCGGGGAGCTGTTTTTT
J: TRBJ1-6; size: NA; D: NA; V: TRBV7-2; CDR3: CASSPEGSPLHF; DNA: TGTGCCAGCAGCCCTGAGGGTTCACCCCTCCACTTT
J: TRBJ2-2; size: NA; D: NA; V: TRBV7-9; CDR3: CASSFDGQMNTGELFF; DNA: TGTGCCAGCAGCTTCGATGGACAGATGAACACCGGGGAGCTGTTTTTT
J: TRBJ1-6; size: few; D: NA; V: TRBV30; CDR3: CAWSVSAPLHF; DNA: TGTGCCTGGAGTGTATCAGCACCCCTCCACTTT
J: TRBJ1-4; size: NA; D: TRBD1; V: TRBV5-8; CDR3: CASSLARGTGGVATNEKLFF; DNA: TGTGCCAGCAGCTTAGCGCGAGGGACAGGGGGCGTTGCAACTAATGAAAAACTGTTTTTT
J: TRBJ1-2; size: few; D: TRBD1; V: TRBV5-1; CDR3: CASSLPGQGNSYTF; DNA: TGCGCCAGCAGCTTACCTGGACAGGGTAACAGCTACACCTTC
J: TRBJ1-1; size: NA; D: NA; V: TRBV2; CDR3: CASSEEGRSEAFF; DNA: TGTGCCAGCAGTGAAGAGGGAAGGAGTGAAGCTTTCTTT